This T cell receptor beta chain is drawn from a study of OX40 agonist ivuxolimab in advanced cancers. The protocol was immunoSEQ multiplex PCR, while the TCRdb copy is restricted to in-frame clones and leaves out a portion. The table lists some 55,000 clones, about four fifths of them singletons. General observations from the study: Low normalized T-cell clonal expansion was also seen in some nonresponders.

About this clone itself: Its antigen remains unknown.

CDR3 length: 14 residues. The V segment lost 5 bases and the J segment 10 bases; nucleotides outside the gene matches: 13. CDR1 and CDR2 (germline): MDHEN, SYDVKM. The rearrangement uses TRBV28 and TRBJ1-1, with 7 bases identical to TRBD1. The source was CD4+ or CD8+ T cells sorted from blood, collected in a trial of the OX40 agonist ivuxolimab. The sequence was obtained from an adult with an advanced solid tumor such as melanoma, head and neck, liver or kidney cancer. The CDR3, as DNA: TGTGCCAGCAGTAAGCGACAGGGATTTGTTCGAGCTTTCTTT. The encoded protein is CASSKRQGFVRAFF.